The 32 T cell receptor beta chains below all came from one sample that was sequenced in a study of T cell responses to AZD1222 COVID-19 vaccine. The method was immunoSEQ multiplex PCR; TCRdb's version includes in-frame clones alone and lacks a portion of them. The data show just over 90,000 clones, 85% to 90% seen once. The sequencing here drew on peripheral blood, taken 28 days after the second AZD1222 dose. The source is an adult who received the AZD1222 COVID-19 vaccine.

This rearrangement joins TRBV4-2 to TRBJ2-1; 9 nucleotides align to TRBD2. The CDR3 sequence is 15 residues long. V lost 4 bases and J lost 8; bases outside the gene matches: 9. The germline gives CDR1 LGHNA, CDR2 YNFKEQ. The CDR3 bases are TGTGCCAGCAGCCGGATTAGCGGGAGAATCGATGAGCAGTTCTTC. It encodes CASSRISGRIDEQFF.

This clone was observed a handful of times. The V gene is TRBV6-5, the J gene TRBJ1-2; the match to TRBD1 covers 9 bases. The CDR3 consists of 14 residues. J was trimmed by 5 bases and V by 2 bases; bases with no gene match: 3. Per the germline V gene, CDR1 is MNHEY and CDR2 is SVGAGI. Here the CDR3 DNA reads TGTGCCAGCAGTTACACCGGGACAGGGTATGGCTACACCTTC. Translated: CASSYTGTGYGYTF.

The chain links TRBV6-2 or TRBV6-3 to TRBJ1-2; D ambiguous. CDR1 and CDR2 from the germline V gene are MNHEY and SVGEGT. The V gene lost 0 bases and the J gene lost 4 bases, with 12 bases spanning the gap. The length of the CDR3 is 15 residues. CDR3 coding DNA: TGTGCCAGCAGTTACTCTAGGACGGACGTCTATGGCTACACCTTC. Amino acid sequence: CASSYSRTDVYGYTF.

The V call is TRBV12-3 or TRBV12-4, the J call TRBJ1-4, with D unresolved. Trimming took off 2 bases at V and 7 bases at J, with 5 bases between the two ends. The CDR3 has 12 residues. The CDR3 loop reads CASSLITEKLFF. The CDR3 DNA follows: TGTGCCAGCAGTTTAATCACTGAAAAACTGTTTTTT.

J is TRBJ1-4 and V is TRBV19; 7 bases align to TRBD1. The CDR3 is 16 amino acids. Trimming cost V 5 bases and J 7 bases; bases outside gene matches: 13. CDR1 LNHDA and CDR2 SQIVND come from the germline V gene (reference sequence). DNA of the CDR3: TGTGCCAGTAGTTGGAGGTCGAGCGCAGGGGGTGAAAAACTGTTTTTT. This gives the protein CASSWRSSAGGEKLFF.

The chain joins TRBV21-1 to TRBJ1-2; the listed D gene, TRBD1, was not tested against the DNA. TRBV21-1 is termed a pseudogene. This CDR3 region has 15 residues. The CDR3 loop reads CASSLRDSGFCGYTF. CDR3 DNA sequence: TGTGCCAGCAGTCTACGGGACAGCGGATTCTGCGGCTACACCTTC.

This clone occurred once. This chain joins TRBV6-6 and TRBJ1-2; possible D gene TRBD1, 6 bases. Trimming stripped 0 bases from V and 8 bases from J, with 19 bases between. The CDR3 consists of 16 residues. The V gene's germline CDR1 is MNHNY and CDR2 SVGAGI (reference sequence). Here the CDR3 DNA reads TGTGCCAGCAGTTACTCGTACGGGGGGCCCGGAGAGGGCTACACCTTC. This sequence encodes CASSYSYGGPGEGYTF.

V and J are TRBV5-6 and TRBJ1-2; possibly TRBD1 for D (5 bases). Trimming removed 0 bases from V and 3 bases from J, with 9 bases in between. Germline-derived CDR1 and CDR2 are SGHDT and YYEEEE. The CDR3 contains 14 residues. This CDR3 is CASSLGMGDYGYTF. DNA of the CDR3: TGTGCCAGCAGCTTGGGAATGGGGGACTATGGCTACACCTTC.

This clone has a handful of counts. The rearrangement links TRBV19 to TRBJ1-6; D may be TRBD1 (5 bases). The CDR3 runs 13 residues. Trimming shortened V by 5 bases and J by 7 bases, and 9 bases separated the two germline ends. In germline, CDR1 is LNHDA, CDR2 SQIVND (reference sequence). The CDR3 loop is CASSDSLNSPLHF. CDR3 nucleotides: TGTGCCAGTAGTGACAGTTTAAATTCACCCCTCCACTTT.

The rearrangement uses TRBV6-5 and TRBJ2-1, with 9 bases identical to TRBD2. J was trimmed by 8 bases and V by 4 bases; bases with no gene match: 6. Germline CDR1 and CDR2: MNHEY and SVGAGI. The CDR3 extends over 14 amino acids. This CDR3 reads CASSSSGKGDEQFF. In DNA, the CDR3 is TGTGCCAGCAGTTCTAGCGGGAAGGGTGATGAGCAGTTCTTC.

The rearrangement joins TRBV4-3 to TRBJ1-2; possible D gene TRBD1, 5 bases. Germline CDR1 LGHNA, CDR2 YSLEER. V dropped 0 bases and J dropped 8 bases, with 16 bases sitting between them. The CDR3 runs 15 residues. CDR3 sequence reads: CASSQDPGGGVGYTF. The CDR3 DNA reads as TGCGCCAGCAGCCAAGATCCTGGGGGAGGGGTCGGCTACACCTTC.

The chain combines TRBV7-9 with TRBJ1-2, with D unclear. The CDR3 extends over 14 amino acids. The germline V gene encodes CDR1 SEHNR and CDR2 FQNEAQ (reference sequence). The V gene lost 2 bases and the J gene lost 2 bases, with 9 bases spanning the gap. CDR3 coding DNA: TGTGCCAGCAGCTTATACGACGGCAACTATGGCTACACCTTC. It yields the protein CASSLYDGNYGYTF. Together with reference TRBV7-9 and TRBJ1-2, the CDR3 gives the full variable domain: DTGVSQNPRHKITKRGQNVTFRCDPISEHNRLYWYRQTLGQGPEFLTYFQNEAQLEKSRLLSDRFSAERPKGSFSTLEIQRTEQGDSAMYLCASSLYDGNYGYTFGSGTRLTVV.

The gene calls are TRBV19 and TRBJ1-2; D is uncertain. Deletions cut 3 bases from V and 4 bases from J, with 9 bases between. CDR3 length equals 13 residues. The germline gives CDR1 LNHDA, CDR2 SQIVND (reference sequence). The CDR3 region has the DNA TGTGCCAGTAGTATGGTACGGATCTATGGCTACACCTTC. It encodes CASSMVRIYGYTF.

This chain links TRBV18 with TRBJ2-7, with no clear D. CDR3 length: 13 residues. CDR1 KGHSH and CDR2 LQKENI come from the germline V gene. V was shortened by 3 bases and J by 3 bases, with 9 bases between the two germline ends. Written as DNA, the CDR3 is TGTGCCAGCTCACCCAAGGGTGGCTACGAGCAGTACTTC. This encodes CASSPKGGYEQYF.

The rearrangement joins TRBV2 to TRBJ1-1; D not resolved. In germline, CDR1 is SNHLY, CDR2 FYNNEI. This CDR3 comprises 13 residues. The ends were cut back, 5 bases at V and 2 bases at J, with 9 bases in the middle. The chain's CDR3 is CASSSDHNTEAFF. CDR3 nucleotides: TGTGCCAGCAGTTCGGACCATAACACTGAAGCTTTCTTT.

This chain joins TRBV19 and TRBJ1-5; 11 bases are a match to TRBD1. CDR3 size: 15 residues. Per germline, CDR1 LNHDA and CDR2 SQIVND (reference sequence). Unmatched junction bases numbered 6, after V lost 5 bases and J lost 6 bases. The CDR3 nucleotides read TGTGCCAGTAGTCGTCCGGGACAGGGGGGTCAGCCCCAGCATTTT. Translated, it gives CASSRPGQGGQPQHF.

The chain has TRBV3-1 (or the pseudogene TRBV3-2) and TRBJ2-1; 8 bases fit TRBD2. V lost 4 bases and J lost 4; bases outside the gene matches: 6. The CDR3 covers 15 residues. From germline, CDR1 is LGHDT and CDR2 YNNKEL (reference sequence). This CDR3 reads CASSPREGLYNEQFF. As DNA, the CDR3 is TGTGCCAGCAGCCCCCGGGAGGGCCTGTACAATGAGCAGTTCTTC.

This clone is labeled as medium-sized. V usage is TRBV28 and J usage is TRBJ1-5, with no clear D. The germline V and J ends were trimmed by 3 bases and 0 bases, with 6 bases remaining between them. Germline V lookup: CDR1 MDHEN, CDR2 SYDVKM. The CDR3 is made up of 14 amino acids. CDR3: CASSLQDSNQPQHF. DNA for the CDR3: TGTGCCAGCAGTTTGCAGGATAGCAATCAGCCCCAGCATTTT.

The chain links TRBV12-3 or TRBV12-4 to TRBJ2-5; tentative D call: TRBD2 (7 bases). V lost 3 bases and J lost 5, with 10 bases in between. The CDR3 extends over 13 amino acids. The CDR3 loop is CASSFKGGETQYF. The CDR3 nucleotides read TGTGCCAGCAGTTTTAAGGGGGGGGAGACCCAGTACTTC.

V gene TRBV9 combines with J gene TRBJ2-5; TRBD2 agrees at 13 bases. The V gene's germline CDR1 is SGDLS and CDR2 YYNGEE. The CDR3 covers 16 residues. V was pared by 2 bases and J by 5 bases, with 6 bases of the junction left unmatched. The CDR3 nucleotides are TGTGCCAGCAGCGTTACTAGCGGGAGGGCCGGGGAGACCCAGTACTTC. It encodes CASSVTSGRAGETQYF.

The chain has TRBV15 and TRBJ1-2; D uncertain. V lost 5 bases, J lost 0 bases, and 10 bases lay in between. Germline assignment: CDR1 LNHNV and CDR2 YYDKDF (reference sequence). The CDR3 totals 14 residues. Written as DNA, the CDR3 is TGTGCCACCAGCGTCCGGCCTACTAACTATGGCTACACCTTC. Translated, it gives CATSVRPTNYGYTF.

The V gene is TRBV4-1, the J gene TRBJ1-1; D gene unclear. CDR3 length: 16 amino acids. The V and J ends lost 0 bases and 1 base respectively, with 12 bases between them. The germline V gene encodes CDR1 MGHRA and CDR2 YSYEKL. CDR3 amino acids: CASSQEGPHQNTEAFF. CDR3 DNA: TGCGCCAGCAGCCAAGAAGGGCCCCACCAGAACACTGAAGCTTTCTTT.

The chain uses TRBV27 and TRBJ2-7; 8 nucleotides align to TRBD1. The V gene end was trimmed by 2 bases and the J gene end by 6 bases; junction bases not matched to a gene: 12. The germline gives CDR1 MNHEY, CDR2 SMNVEV (reference sequence). This CDR3 has 16 residues. The CDR3 loop is CASSLLRDRGPLEQYF. In nucleotides, the CDR3 is TGTGCCAGCAGTTTACTTCGAGACAGGGGACCCCTCGAGCAGTACTTC.

This rearrangement joins TRBV6-6 to TRBJ1-5, with 8 bases identical to TRBD1. Trimming removed 7 bases from V and 2 bases from J; junction bases left unmatched: 7. There are 15 residues in the CDR3. Germline CDR1 reads MNHNY; CDR2 reads SVGAGI (reference sequence). The CDR3 reads CASILQGGGNQPQHF. In nucleotides, the CDR3 is TGTGCCAGCATCCTACAGGGGGGCGGCAATCAGCCCCAGCATTTT.

As regards this clone: Since the CDR3 does not end with the conserved phenylalanine or tryptophan, this likely comes from a read error. Because the CDR3's place on the DNA is in doubt, the DNA is left out and the CDR3 is given as listed by TCRdb. V gene TRBV29-1 combines with J gene TRBJ1-1; the table's D gene call, TRBD1, was not cross checked with the DNA. CDR1 is SQVTM and CDR2 is ANQGSEA in the germline V gene. The CDR3 is 13 residues long, counting both termini. CDR3 loop: CSVSGQPGLSFFR.

The chain uses TRBV2 and TRBJ1-2; D is undetermined. V shed 4 bases and J shed 9 bases, with 18 bases lying between them. Germline V gives CDR1 SNHLY, CDR2 FYNNEI. The CDR3 consists of 14 residues. Here the CDR3 reads CASSAGRPDSRYTF. The CDR3 bases are TGTGCCAGCAGTGCGGGCAGGCCAGATAGTCGCTACACCTTC.

This rearrangement joins TRBV19 to TRBJ1-4, with TRBD1 matching over 7 bases. The junction had 4 bases not matched to a gene; V was cut back by 7 bases and J by 2 bases. Per germline, CDR1 LNHDA and CDR2 SQIVND (reference sequence). The length of the CDR3 is 14 residues. CDR3 bases: TGTGCCAGTAAGACGGACAGGACTAATGAAAAACTGTTTTTT. Amino acids: CASKTDRTNEKLFF.

This sequence joins TRBV6-6 and TRBJ1-2; no clear D gene. V lost 5 bases and J 1 base, leaving 14 bases between the germline ends. The CDR3 is made up of 15 amino acids. Germline loops: CDR1 MNHNY, CDR2 SVGAGI (reference sequence). The CDR3 here is CASSLRDTYNYGYTF. The CDR3 DNA reads as TGTGCCAGCAGTCTCCGGGATACTTATAACTATGGCTACACCTTC.

The chain joins TRBV19 to TRBJ1-1; tentative D call: TRBD1 (5 bases). The germline V gene encodes CDR1 LNHDA and CDR2 SQIVND (reference sequence). V was clipped by 7 bases and J by 5 bases, with 17 bases between them. The CDR3 sequence is 14 residues long. The CDR3 DNA follows: TGTGCCAGTAAGTGGGCGGGGAAGGGGACTGAAGCTTTCTTT. It is translated as CASKWAGKGTEAFF.

V usage is TRBV9 and J usage is TRBJ2-7; D gene unclear. CDR3 length equals 14 residues. The V and J ends lost 7 bases and 0 bases respectively, with 14 bases between them. Germline CDR1 and CDR2: SGDLS and YYNGEE. CDR3 in amino acids: CASSLAEGSYEQYF. CDR3 in DNA: TGTGCCAGCTCCCTTGCGGAAGGCTCCTACGAGCAGTACTTC.

This sequence joins TRBV12-3 or TRBV12-4 and TRBJ1-2; D is unclear. This CDR3 comprises 13 residues. V was cut by 2 bases and J by 3 bases, with 7 bases left in between. The chain's CDR3 is CASSLSEDYGYTF. The CDR3 bases are TGTGCCAGCAGTTTATCGGAGGACTATGGCTACACCTTC.

The chain combines TRBV2 with TRBJ1-1; possibly TRBD1 for D (5 bases). The CDR3 runs to 12 residues. The V and J ends lost 2 bases and 6 bases respectively, with 7 bases between them. CDR1 and CDR2 (germline): SNHLY, FYNNEI. CDR3 amino acids: CASSEQGAEAFF. DNA for the CDR3: TGTGCCAGCAGTGAACAGGGCGCTGAAGCTTTCTTT.